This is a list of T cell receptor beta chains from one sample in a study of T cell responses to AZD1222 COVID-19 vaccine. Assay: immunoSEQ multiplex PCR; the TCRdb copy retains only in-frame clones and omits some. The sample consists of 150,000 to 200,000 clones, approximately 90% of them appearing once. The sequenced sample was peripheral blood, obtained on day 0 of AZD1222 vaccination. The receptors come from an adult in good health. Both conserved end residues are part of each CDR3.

CDR3 protein: CASSLQGRGEAFF; J gene: TRBJ1-1; V gene: TRBV27
CDR3 protein: CASGLGRAMNTEAFF; J gene: TRBJ1-1; V gene: TRBV12-5
CDR3 protein: CASSSPEGGASTDTQYF; J gene: TRBJ2-3; V gene: TRBV7-9
CDR3 protein: CASSLAVNPNTIYF; J gene: TRBJ1-3; V gene: TRBV7-8
CDR3 protein: CASRPRVVGRGEQFF; J gene: TRBJ2-1; V gene: TRBV19
CDR3 protein: CASKDSQATNEKLFF; J gene: TRBJ1-4; V gene: TRBV2
CDR3 protein: CASSLYLWAGSLGYTF; J gene: TRBJ1-2; V gene: TRBV28
CDR3 protein: CASHVDRLYTEAFF; J gene: TRBJ1-1; V gene: TRBV28
CDR3 protein: CASSRSLPDSSGNTIYF; J gene: TRBJ1-3; V gene: TRBV4-1
CDR3 protein: CASSSDRVPRPQHF; J gene: TRBJ1-5; V gene: TRBV28
CDR3 protein: CASRRIGYGYTF; J gene: TRBJ1-2; V gene: TRBV27
CDR3 protein: CATLGQTGEKLFF; J gene: TRBJ1-4; V gene: TRBV10-3
CDR3 protein: CASSWGGAYNEQFF; J gene: TRBJ2-1; V gene: TRBV6-2/TRBV6-3
CDR3 protein: CASNEGPGLGGYTF; J gene: TRBJ1-2; V gene: TRBV6-4
CDR3 protein: CASSTSGAADTQYF; J gene: TRBJ2-3; V gene: TRBV6-2/TRBV6-3
CDR3 protein: CASSYGQGAYNEQFF; J gene: TRBJ2-1; V gene: TRBV7-8
CDR3 protein: CASSLRLAPVYEQYF; J gene: TRBJ2-7; V gene: TRBV7-6
CDR3 protein: CASTSPEGSSYNSPLHF; J gene: TRBJ1-6; V gene: TRBV19
CDR3 protein: CASSQDLARKTQYF; J gene: TRBJ2-5; V gene: TRBV4-1
CDR3 protein: CASSSLGPLHF; J gene: TRBJ1-6; V gene: TRBV27
CDR3 protein: CASSSGGRGNEQFF; J gene: TRBJ2-1; V gene: TRBV7-6
CDR3 protein: CASVQGTAFF; J gene: TRBJ1-1; V gene: TRBV19
CDR3 protein: CASSLTISNQPQHF; J gene: TRBJ1-5; V gene: TRBV3-1/TRBV3-2
CDR3 protein: CASKRTGGNTIYF; J gene: TRBJ1-3; V gene: TRBV6-5
CDR3 protein: CASSLGSSNSPLHF; J gene: TRBJ1-6; V gene: TRBV5-4
CDR3 protein: CASSSSPVDTEAFF; J gene: TRBJ1-1; V gene: TRBV3-1/TRBV3-2
CDR3 protein: CASSPTGGSNQPQHF; J gene: TRBJ1-5; V gene: TRBV18
CDR3 protein: CASSLNRVQPQHF; J gene: TRBJ1-5; V gene: TRBV7-2
CDR3 protein: CASSHGTAGTEAFF; J gene: TRBJ1-1; V gene: TRBV5-1
CDR3 protein: CAWSLQGAQPQHF; J gene: TRBJ1-5; V gene: TRBV30
CDR3 protein: CASSPGQNSGNTIYF; J gene: TRBJ1-3; V gene: TRBV5-7
CDR3 protein: CASRAGGVRYQPQHF; J gene: TRBJ1-5; V gene: TRBV28
CDR3 protein: CASSTSDSRGYTF; J gene: TRBJ1-2; V gene: TRBV6-5
CDR3 protein: CASSNTGQMNTEAFF; J gene: TRBJ1-1; V gene: TRBV6-5
CDR3 protein: CASSKGAVIGDTQYF; J gene: TRBJ2-3; V gene: TRBV28
CDR3 protein: CASSFTGSNYGYTF; J gene: TRBJ1-2; V gene: TRBV28
CDR3 protein: CASGTETQYF; J gene: TRBJ2-5; V gene: TRBV7-9
CDR3 protein: CASSLFAFYSGNTIYF; J gene: TRBJ1-3; V gene: TRBV5-6
CDR3 protein: CATSRDGANYGYTF; J gene: TRBJ1-2; V gene: TRBV15
CDR3 protein: CASSPTVGQGGNEQFF; J gene: TRBJ2-1; V gene: TRBV7-3
CDR3 protein: CASSQDRRAEAFF; J gene: TRBJ1-1; V gene: TRBV14